The clone carrying this TCR beta chain appeared a single time. Its matching antigen is unknown. The identical CDR3 is also encoded by other nucleotide sequences in the sample. These data belong to a study of beta chain features in type 1 diabetes. Looking at the study overall: On cell yields, gender and age, patients and healthy donors were similar.

TCRB transcripts that were expressed got sequenced, as all of the isolated RNA had been reverse transcribed. Here immunoSEQ multiplex PCR was the method, and the copy in TCRdb shows in-frame clones only, minus some. In the table there are almost 350,000 clones, under 8.5% of which are singletons. Study-wide findings and caveats: Equally in patients and controls, shorter templates might have been favored by PCR. Any HLA-type effect on TCRB rearrangement remained unresolved here. Naive, central memory and Treg TCRB repertoires seemed to resemble each other more closely in patients than they did in healthy donors.

Trimming left V 0 bases short and J 7 bases short, with 14 bases between. Germline assignment: CDR1 SGDLS and CDR2 YYNGEE. CDR3 length: 15 amino acids. This receptor was taken from a young woman in good health. Material for sequencing was central memory CD4+ T cells from blood. This chain joins TRBV9 and TRBJ1-5, with D maybe TRBD1 (6 bases). CDR3 in DNA: TGTGCCAGCAGCGTAGCGGCAGGGGAGGGGCAGCCCCAGCATTTT. Protein: CASSVAAGEGQPQHF.